Here is one TCR beta chain with its context. Its antigen remains unknown. These data originate in a study of T cell responses to AZD1222 COVID-19 vaccine. Study-wide findings and caveats: Spike-specific TCR breadth and depth both grew after two AZD1222 doses. Most donors were white British and more were female, and clonal diversity was possibly underestimated.

Data came from immunoSEQ multiplex PCR; TCRdb stores just in-frame clones and leaves some out. The table has 150,000 to 200,000 clones, 80% to 95% seen once. Germline V CDR1 and CDR2: GTSNPN, SVGIG (reference sequence). The CDR3 has 13 amino acids. Trimming left V 4 bases short and J 5 bases short, with 15 bases between. The material was peripheral blood, obtained on day 0 of AZD1222 vaccination. The J gene is TRBJ2-7, the V gene TRBV30; D is perhaps TRBD1 or TRBD2 (5 bases each). The clonotype originates from an adult in good health. The CDR3 spells CAWIRRDVHEQYF. CDR3 DNA sequence: TGTGCCTGGATTCGTAGGGACGTCCACGAGCAGTACTTC. The variable domain in full, with the rest retrieved from reference TRBV30 and TRBJ2-7, is SQTIHQWPATLVQPVGSPLSLECTVEGTSNPNLYWYRQAAGRGLQLLFYSVGIGQISSEVPQNLSASRPQDRQFILSSKKLLLSDSGFYLCAWIRRDVHEQYFGPGTRLTVT.